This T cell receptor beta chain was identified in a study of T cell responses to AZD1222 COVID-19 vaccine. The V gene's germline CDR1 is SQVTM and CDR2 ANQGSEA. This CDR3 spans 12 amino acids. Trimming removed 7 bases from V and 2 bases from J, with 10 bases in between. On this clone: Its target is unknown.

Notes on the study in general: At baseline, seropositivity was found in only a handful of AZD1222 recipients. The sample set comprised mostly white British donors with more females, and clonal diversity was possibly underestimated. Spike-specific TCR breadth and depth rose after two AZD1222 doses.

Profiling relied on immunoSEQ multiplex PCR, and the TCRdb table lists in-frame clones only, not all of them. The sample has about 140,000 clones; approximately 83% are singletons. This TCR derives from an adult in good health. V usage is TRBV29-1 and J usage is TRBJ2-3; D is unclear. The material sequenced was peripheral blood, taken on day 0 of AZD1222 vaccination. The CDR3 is CSAIKDTDTQYF. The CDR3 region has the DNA TGCAGCGCCATAAAAGACACAGATACGCAGTATTTT.